This T cell receptor (beta chain) is drawn from a study of T cell responses to AZD1222 COVID-19 vaccine. For the study at large: Investigators merged groups given second doses at roughly 4 or roughly 12 weeks.

Regarding the study as a whole: Targets within unmutated variant regions were reportedly found for nearly half of spike-specific TCRs.

The V end was cut by 0 bases, the J end by 7 bases, with 10 bases between. CDR3 length equals 15 residues. Germline V CDR1 and CDR2: LGHNA, YNFKEQ. Note on this clone: Its antigen is undetermined.

The method was immunoSEQ multiplex PCR; TCRdb's version includes in-frame clones alone and lacks a portion of them. The sample contains about 150,000 clones, just over 90% of which appear only once. This clonotype originated in an adult in good health. The rearrangement links TRBV4-2 to TRBJ1-6, with D possibly being TRBD1 (5 bases). The starting material was peripheral blood, obtained on day 0 of AZD1222 vaccination. The CDR3 reads CASSQDRVTNSPLHF. The CDR3 nucleotides read TGTGCCAGCAGCCAAGACAGGGTAACGAATTCACCCCTCCACTTT.